Listed below are T cell receptor beta chains from one sample, sequenced in a study of T cells in Graves' hyperthyroidism and ophthalmopathy. TCRdb used MiXCR to reprocess the multiplex PCR reads, holding one entry per CDR3 protein. The data contain about 350,000 distinct CDR3 sequences, approximately 13% of them singletons. Sequenced sample: blood. These receptors all come from a young woman with Graves' hyperthyroidism. Each CDR3 is given with its conserved first and last residue. D genes are given only for firm matches. Where a row states a size, it is once, few, many or the class of an expanded clone; other rows omit it.

d_gene	abundance	v_gene	len	j_gene	CDR3aa	CDR3nt
.	many	TRBV29-1	13	TRBJ1-5	CSVGGGRDQPQHF	TGCAGCGTTGGGGGGGGGCGCGATCAGCCCCAGCATTTT
TRBD2	.	TRBV4-1	17	TRBJ2-2	CASSPTGAGVGSGELFF	TGCGCCAGCAGCCCCACCGGAGCGGGAGTTGGGTCTGGGGAGCTGTTTTTT
.	many	TRBV24-1	11	TRBJ2-2	CATSGTGELFF	TGTGCCACCAGTGGAACCGGGGAGCTGTTTTTT
.	few	TRBV7-9	14	TRBJ1-1	CASSLTGGRSVAFF	TGTGCCAGCAGCTTAACTGGGGGGCGCAGTGTAGCTTTCTTT
TRBD1	many	TRBV7-2	16	TRBJ1-2	CASSPTGEPTNYGYTF	TGTGCCAGCAGCCCAACAGGGGAGCCCACTAACTATGGCTACACCTTC
.	.	TRBV19	15	TRBJ1-3	CASTKTETRGNTIYF	TGTGCCAGTACTAAGACCGAAACGCGGGGAAACACCATATATTTT
.	.	TRBV9	16	TRBJ2-7	CASSVGRGGSAYEQYF	TGTGCCAGCAGCGTCGGTAGGGGGGGCAGTGCCTACGAGCAGTACTTC
.	.	TRBV9	13	TRBJ1-1	CAGSEGGGAGAFF	TGTGCCGGCAGCGAGGGAGGCGGGGCCGGAGCTTTCTTT
.	many	TRBV30	16	TRBJ1-1	CAWSEGPGTMNTEAFF	TGTGCCTGGAGCGAGGGACCCGGCACGATGAACACTGAAGCTTTCTTT
.	many	TRBV6-2/TRBV6-3	14	TRBJ2-7	CASTRRHSTYEQYF	TGTGCCAGCACCCGGAGACACTCAACCTACGAGCAGTACTTC
.	many	TRBV7-2	14	TRBJ1-1	CASSLDQGDGEAFF	TGTGCCAGCAGCTTAGATCAGGGAGACGGTGAAGCTTTCTTT
.	many	TRBV2	13	TRBJ1-6	CASIRGYNSPLHF	TGTGCCAGCATACGGGGATATAATTCACCCCTCCACTTT
TRBD2	few	TRBV7-9	21	TRBJ2-7	CASSPTPLPLVGRDYSYEQYF	TGTGCCAGCAGCCCGACACCGCTCCCCCTAGTGGGGCGGGACTACTCCTACGAGCAGTACTTC
TRBD1	many	TRBV5-6	16	TRBJ1-1	CASSLSRGGWNTEAFF	TGTGCCAGCAGCTTGAGCAGAGGGGGCTGGAACACTGAAGCTTTCTTT
.	many	TRBV3-1	12	TRBJ1-2	CASSQSGNGYTF	TGTGCCAGCAGCCAGAGTGGAAATGGCTACACCTTC
.	many	TRBV7-9	12	TRBJ2-3	CASSFVRDTQYF	TGTGCCAGCAGCTTCGTGAGAGATACGCAGTATTTT